This TCR beta chain was documented in a study of cytomegalovirus exposure and HLA in healthy donors. The PCR used 60 Vbeta and 13 Jbeta primers. Assay used: immunoSEQ multiplex PCR; TCRdb lists only in-frame clones, some missing. The sample yields approximately 200,000 clones, around 80% seen once. Findings and limits, study-wide: Researchers catalogued about 150 TCR beta chains as cytomegalovirus-associated. Serostatus for CMV was the only available immune exposure information. Across donors, most TCRs were seen rarely, yet some public ones were widespread.

The CDR3 loop spans 12 amino acids. Germline V gene data show CDR1 as MNHNY and CDR2 as SVGAGI (reference sequence). With regard to this clone: The antigen remains unidentified. One junction end does not reproduce the germline sequence, and a read error may be involved.

The TCR originated in a man in his forties in good health and CMV-seronegative. Material: PBMCs. The chain couples TRBV6-6 to TRBJ2-3, with 11 bases aligning to TRBD1. The CDR3: CASSYTGQGVNF. For the CDR3, the DNA is TGTGCCAGCAGTTACACGGGACAGGGGGTAAATTTT.